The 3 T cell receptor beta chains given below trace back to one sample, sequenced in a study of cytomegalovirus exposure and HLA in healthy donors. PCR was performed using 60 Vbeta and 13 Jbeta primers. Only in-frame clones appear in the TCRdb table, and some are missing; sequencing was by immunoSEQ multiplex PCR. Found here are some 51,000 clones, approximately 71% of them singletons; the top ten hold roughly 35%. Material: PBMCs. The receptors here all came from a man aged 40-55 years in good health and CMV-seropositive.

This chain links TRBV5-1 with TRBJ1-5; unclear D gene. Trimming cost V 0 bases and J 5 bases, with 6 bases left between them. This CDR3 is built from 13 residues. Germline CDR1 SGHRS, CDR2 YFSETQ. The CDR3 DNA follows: TGCGCCAGCAGCTTGGTCGGGGATCAGCCCCAGCATTTT. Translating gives CASSLVGDQPQHF.

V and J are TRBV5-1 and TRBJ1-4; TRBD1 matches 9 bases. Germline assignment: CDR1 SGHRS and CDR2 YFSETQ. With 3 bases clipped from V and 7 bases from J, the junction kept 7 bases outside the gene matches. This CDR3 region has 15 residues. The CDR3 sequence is CASSSGQGNGEKLFF. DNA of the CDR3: TGCGCCAGCAGCTCTGGACAGGGGAATGGTGAAAAACTGTTTTTT.

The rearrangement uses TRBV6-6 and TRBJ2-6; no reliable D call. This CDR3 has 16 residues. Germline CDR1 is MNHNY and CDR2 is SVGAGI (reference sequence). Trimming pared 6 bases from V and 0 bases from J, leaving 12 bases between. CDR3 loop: CASSRTTISGANVLTF. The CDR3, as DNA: TGTGCCAGCAGCCGAACAACCATCTCTGGGGCCAACGTCCTGACTTTC.